This record covers a single T cell receptor (beta chain). This specimen belongs to a study of blood T cell repertoires in COVID-19. For the study at large: Acute and convalescent COVID-19 specimens originated in the United States, Italy and Spain. Sources were T cells, B-cell-depleted T cells, or PBMCs; the material itself was cDNA or gDNA.

In the source study's methods: Nucleated cell number was recorded as an estimate derived from reference gene primer amplification. Only in-frame clones appear in the TCRdb table, and some are missing; sequencing was by immunoSEQ multiplex PCR. That table furnishes V, J and clone size, whereas the DNA furnished D and trimming. The sample lists over 200,000 clones, around nine tenths seen once, with around 1.5% in the top ten. Germline V lookup: CDR1 SGHVS, CDR2 FQNEAQ. J gave up 7 bases and V 3 bases, and 9 bases lay outside the gene matches. This CDR3 spans 16 amino acids. The sequenced sample consisted of peripheral blood. The receptor comes from a man younger than 35 with active or convalescent COVID-19. The chain links TRBV7-8 to TRBJ1-5; 10 nucleotides match TRBD1. The CDR3 DNA is TGTGCCAGCAGCTTGGGGGACAGGGGAGTAGGGCAGCCCCAGCATTTT. It codes for CASSLGDRGVGQPQHF.